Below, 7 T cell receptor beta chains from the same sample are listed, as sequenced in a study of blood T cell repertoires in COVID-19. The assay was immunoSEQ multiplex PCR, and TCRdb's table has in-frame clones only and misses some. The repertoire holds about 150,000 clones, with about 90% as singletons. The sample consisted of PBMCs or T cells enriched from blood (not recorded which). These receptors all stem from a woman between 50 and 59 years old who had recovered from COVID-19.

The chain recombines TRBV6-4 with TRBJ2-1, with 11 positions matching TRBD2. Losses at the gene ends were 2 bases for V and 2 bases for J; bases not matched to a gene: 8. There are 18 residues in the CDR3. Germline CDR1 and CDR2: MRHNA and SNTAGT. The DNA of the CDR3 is TGTGCCAGCAGTGACCGCACTAGCGGGAGAGAAACCTACAATGAGCAGTTCTTC. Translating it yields CASSDRTSGRETYNEQFF.

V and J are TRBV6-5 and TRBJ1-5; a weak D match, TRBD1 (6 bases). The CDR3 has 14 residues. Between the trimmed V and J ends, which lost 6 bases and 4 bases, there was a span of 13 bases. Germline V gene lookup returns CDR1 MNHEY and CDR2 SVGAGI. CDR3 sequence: CASSQVQGNQPQHF. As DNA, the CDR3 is TGTGCCAGCAGCCAAGTACAGGGAAATCAGCCCCAGCATTTT.

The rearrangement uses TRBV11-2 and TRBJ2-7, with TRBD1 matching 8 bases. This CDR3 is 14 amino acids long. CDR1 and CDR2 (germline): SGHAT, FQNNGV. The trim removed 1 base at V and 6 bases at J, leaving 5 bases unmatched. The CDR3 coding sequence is TGTGCCAGCAGCTTAGGCAGCAGGGGGCGCGAGCAGTACTTC. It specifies CASSLGSRGREQYF.

CDR3 DNA: TGTGCCAGCAGTTTAGATTACAGGGGGTTTGGGGAGACCCAGTACTTC. This encodes CASSLDYRGFGETQYF. The gene calls are TRBV27 and TRBJ2-5; 8 bases line up with TRBD1. Germline lookup yields CDR1 MNHEY and CDR2 SMNVEV (reference sequence). Losses at the gene ends were 2 bases for V and 5 bases for J; bases not matched to a gene: 10. CDR3 length: 16 amino acids.

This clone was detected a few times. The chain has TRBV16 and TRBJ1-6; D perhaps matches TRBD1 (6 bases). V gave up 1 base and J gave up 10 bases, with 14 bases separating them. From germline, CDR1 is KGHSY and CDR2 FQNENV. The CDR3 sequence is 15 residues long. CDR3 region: CASSQLTGMESPLHF. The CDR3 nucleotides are TGTGCCAGCAGCCAATTAACAGGGATGGAATCACCCCTCCACTTT.

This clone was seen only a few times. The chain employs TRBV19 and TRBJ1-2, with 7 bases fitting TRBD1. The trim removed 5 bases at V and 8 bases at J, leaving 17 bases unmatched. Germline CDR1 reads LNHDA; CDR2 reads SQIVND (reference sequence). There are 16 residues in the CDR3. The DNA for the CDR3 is TGTGCCAGTAGTCTCGGGACAGACCTAGCCCTTAAGGGCTACACCTTC. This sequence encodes CASSLGTDLALKGYTF.

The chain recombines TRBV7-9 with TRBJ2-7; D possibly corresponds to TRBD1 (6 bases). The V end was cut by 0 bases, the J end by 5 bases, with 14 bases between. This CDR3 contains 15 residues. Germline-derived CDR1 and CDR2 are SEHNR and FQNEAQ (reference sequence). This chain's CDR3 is CASSLAQGWVHEQYF. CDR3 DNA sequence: TGTGCCAGCAGCTTAGCGCAGGGGTGGGTCCACGAGCAGTACTTC.